The 28 T cell receptor beta chains below come from one sample, sequenced in a study of T cells after yellow fever vaccination. Via MiXCR, TCRdb re-called the 5' RACE reads, giving one row per CDR3 protein. The sample has approximately 600,000 distinct CDR3 sequences; over 9% are singletons. The source was PBMCs, collected on the day of the yellow fever booster vaccination. All receptors come from a man aged 30-40 years who received the YFV17D yellow fever vaccine.

The genes are TRBV20-1 and TRBJ2-1; D perhaps matches TRBD1 (5 bases). CDR1 DFQATT and CDR2 SNEGSKA come from the germline V gene (reference sequence). Deletions cut 6 bases from V and 2 bases from J, with 11 bases between. CDR3 size: 13 residues. The CDR3 DNA reads as TGCAGTGCGTTTTACAGGACCTACAATGAGCAGTTCTTC. Residues: CSAFYRTYNEQFF.

This clonotype was detected a few times. The chain uses TRBV7-9 and TRBJ1-1, with D perhaps matching TRBD1 (5 bases). The CDR3 loop spans 12 amino acids. Germline CDR1 and CDR2: SEHNR and FQNEAQ (reference sequence). Trimming removed 5 bases at V and 11 bases at J, with 15 bases between. In nucleotides, the CDR3 is TGTGCCAGCAGCCCGAGACAGATATCCGCTTTCTTT. This encodes CASSPRQISAFF.

This sequence joins TRBV6-2 or TRBV6-3 and TRBJ2-7; D possibly corresponds to TRBD2 (5 bases). In germline, CDR1 is MNHEY, CDR2 SVGEGT. V was cut by 3 bases and J by 0 bases, with 9 bases left in between. The length of the CDR3 is 14 residues. The CDR3 sequence: CASSYGLLSYEQYF. The CDR3, as DNA: TGTGCCAGCAGTTATGGACTTCTCTCCTACGAGCAGTACTTC.

The sample holds many counts of this clonotype. The V call is TRBV11-2, the J call TRBJ2-5; weak D call: TRBD2 (6 bases). The CDR3 has 18 residues. Looked up from germline, CDR1 is SGHAT and CDR2 is FQNNGV. V shed 1 base and J shed 2 bases, with 20 bases lying between them. For the CDR3, the DNA is TGTGCCAGCAGCTTAGTGGCCCGCCGGGCGGGACCTCAAGAGACCCAGTACTTC. This translates into CASSLVARRAGPQETQYF.

V usage is TRBV9 and J usage is TRBJ2-4; maybe TRBD1 (6 bases). Between the trimmed V and J ends, which lost 0 bases and 3 bases, there was a span of 7 bases. Germline V gives CDR1 SGDLS, CDR2 YYNGEE. CDR3 length equals 14 residues. The CDR3, as DNA: TGTGCCAGCAGCGTAGAACAGGGCAAAAACATTCAGTACTTC. It translates to CASSVEQGKNIQYF. Full variable domain (outside the CDR3, taken from reference TRBV9 and TRBJ2-4): DSGVTQTPKHLITATGQRVTLRCSPRSGDLSVYWYQQSLDQGLQFLIQYYNGEERAKGNILERFSAQQFPDLHSELNLSSLELGDSALYFCASSVEQGKNIQYFGAGTRLSVL.

This clonotype has a handful of counts. The V and J genes are TRBV5-1 and TRBJ2-1; D is undetermined. The CDR3 is 13 residues long. Trimming cost V 7 bases and J 8 bases, with 16 bases left between them. Germline V CDR1 and CDR2: SGHRS, YFSETQ. CDR3 nucleotides: TGCGCCAGCGCGTTAGCAGCCCAGTATGAGCAGTTCTTC. Translating it yields CASALAAQYEQFF. The full variable domain, its missing parts supplied by reference TRBV5-1 and TRBJ2-1, is KAGVTQTPRYLIKTRGQQVTLSCSPISGHRSVSWYQQTPGQGLQFLFEYFSETQRNKGNFPGRFSGRQFSNSRSEMNVSTLELGDSALYLCASALAAQYEQFFGPGTRLTVL.

This clonotype was detected many times. The V call is TRBV11-2, the J call TRBJ2-3; 16 positions match TRBD2. Germline values: CDR1 SGHAT, CDR2 FQNNGV. J lost 6 bases, V lost 5 bases, and 11 bases had no gene match. The CDR3 runs 18 residues. CDR3 coding DNA: TGTGCCAGCAGCCCGAGGGGACTAGCGGGAGGGCGCAGGGATACGCAGTATTTT. Amino acid sequence: CASSPRGLAGGRRDTQYF.

In its sample, this clonotype was seen a few times. The V and J genes are TRBV10-3 and TRBJ2-1; possibly TRBD2 for D (6 bases). V was pared by 3 bases and J by 4 bases, with 10 bases between. Germline assignment: CDR1 ENHRY and CDR2 SYGVKD. The CDR3 totals 14 residues. DNA for the CDR3: TGTGCCATCAGTGAAGGACTACTTTACAATGAGCAGTTCTTC. It translates to CAISEGLLYNEQFF.

The chain joins TRBV15 to TRBJ2-7; D remains unclear. The CDR3 has 14 amino acids. Germline V gene data show CDR1 as LNHNV and CDR2 as YYDKDF (reference sequence). Trimming took off 5 bases at V and 3 bases at J, with 14 bases between the two ends. CDR3 region: CATSPVNVGYEQYF. CDR3 coding DNA: TGTGCCACCAGCCCGGTGAATGTTGGCTACGAGCAGTACTTC. Complete variable domain (other parts from reference TRBV15 and TRBJ2-7): DAMVIQNPRYQVTQFGKPVTLSCSQTLNHNVMYWYQQKSSQAPKLLFHYYDKDFNNEADTPDNFQSRRPNTSFCFLDIRSPGLGDTAMYLCATSPVNVGYEQYFGPGTRLTVT.

This sequence joins TRBV7-6 and TRBJ1-3; maybe TRBD1 (6 bases). The V and J ends lost 3 bases and 0 bases respectively, with 15 bases between them. The CDR3 runs to 17 residues. Germline V gene sequence: CDR1 SGHVS, CDR2 FNYEAQ. The CDR3 DNA is TGTGCCAGCAGCTTGGAAGGACAGCCCGGCTCTGGAAACACCATATATTTT. Its protein product is CASSLEGQPGSGNTIYF.

This clonotype was seen a few times. V is TRBV5-4 and J is TRBJ2-5, with 10 bases lining up with TRBD2. The germline gives CDR1 SGHNT, CDR2 YYREEE (reference sequence). There are 17 residues in the CDR3. V shed 0 bases, J shed 6 bases, and the junction held 11 bases outside the gene matches. As DNA, the CDR3 is TGTGCCAGCAGCTTGGGGGTGGCTAGCGGGAGTTCACAGACCCAGTACTTC. Its protein is CASSLGVASGSSQTQYF.

The V and J genes are TRBV28 and TRBJ2-4, with D perhaps matching TRBD1 or TRBD2 (5 bases each). The germline V and J ends were trimmed by 3 bases and 4 bases, with 22 bases remaining between them. The CDR3 runs to 18 residues. Germline CDR1 and CDR2: MDHEN and SYDVKM. CDR3 sequence reads: CASSFMGPRLRRKNIQYF. In nucleotides, the CDR3 is TGTGCCAGCAGTTTTATGGGACCTCGTCTGAGGCGTAAAAACATTCAGTACTTC.

The chain has TRBV5-1 and TRBJ2-1; 10 bases line up with TRBD2. The CDR3 is made up of 16 amino acids. Germline assignment: CDR1 SGHRS and CDR2 YFSETQ. Trimming removed 3 bases from V and 5 bases from J; junction bases left unmatched: 8. CDR3 sequence (DNA): TGCGCCAGCAGCTCATGGTTAGCGGGAGGCCACAATGAGCAGTTCTTC. The encoded protein is CASSSWLAGGHNEQFF.

The V and J genes are TRBV7-2 and TRBJ1-4, with TRBD1 as a possible D gene (6 bases). Germline CDR1 reads SGHTA; CDR2 reads FQGNSA. V was pared by 1 base and J by 8 bases, with 17 bases between. The CDR3 extends over 16 amino acids. In DNA, the CDR3 is TGTGCCAGCAGCTTAGGCCCGGCAGGGGTGCGGGAAAAACTGTTTTTT. Translation gives CASSLGPAGVREKLFF.

This clonotype was observed a few times. J is TRBJ2-4 and V is TRBV3-1, with D unresolved. Germline V lookup: CDR1 LGHDT, CDR2 YNNKEL (reference sequence). The V end lost 8 bases, the J end lost 0 bases, and 11 bases lay between the germline ends. This CDR3 is built from 14 residues. CDR3: CASGRTLAKNIQYF. The CDR3 DNA sequence: TGTGCCAGCGGAAGAACTCTAGCCAAAAACATTCAGTACTTC. Full variable domain (remainder filled in from reference TRBV3-1 and TRBJ2-4): DTAVSQTPKYLVTQMGNDKSIKCEQNLGHDTMYWYKQDSKKFLKIMFSYNNKELIINETVPNRFSPKSPDKAHLNLHINSLELGDSAVYFCASGRTLAKNIQYFGAGTRLSVL.

This clonotype was seen a few times. The J gene is TRBJ2-3, the V gene TRBV4-1, with TRBD2 matching 7 bases. The germline gives CDR1 MGHRA, CDR2 YSYEKL. The J segment lost 6 bases and the V segment lost 0 bases, leaving 3 bases of the junction unmatched. The CDR3 totals 14 residues. For the CDR3, the DNA is TGCGCCAGCAGCCAAGAGGAACTAGCGGATACGCAGTATTTT. As protein: CASSQEELADTQYF.

This clonotype appeared a few times. Here the CDR3 DNA reads TGCAGTGCGCCGACTAGCGGGACCCAAGAGACCCAGTACTTC. It specifies CSAPTSGTQETQYF. The chain links TRBV20-1 to TRBJ2-5; 11 positions agree with TRBD2. The V segment lost 6 bases and the J segment 1 base; nucleotides outside the gene matches: 4. This CDR3 region has 14 residues. CDR1 and CDR2 (germline): DFQATT, SNEGSKA (reference sequence).

The V call is TRBV3-1, the J call TRBJ2-2; tentative D call: TRBD2 (5 bases). CDR3 length: 15 amino acids. With 2 bases removed from V and 1 base from J, the gap between germline ends came to 8 bases. Germline lookup yields CDR1 LGHDT and CDR2 YNNKEL (reference sequence). In nucleotides, the CDR3 is TGTGCCAGCAGCCAACTAGCCGAGAACACCGGGGAGCTGTTTTTT. Translation: CASSQLAENTGELFF.

This clonotype has a handful of counts. This chain joins TRBV12-5 and TRBJ2-1; 9 bases are shared with TRBD1. V trimming: 2 bases; J trimming: 6 bases; junction bases outside the gene matches: 5. Germline-derived CDR1 and CDR2 are LGHNT and FRNRAP. This CDR3 region has 15 residues. CDR3 nucleotides: TGTGCTAGTGGTTTGAACAGGGGGCGCGTCAATGAGCAGTTCTTC. Its translation is CASGLNRGRVNEQFF.

The chain links TRBV24-1 to TRBJ2-1; the D is unclear. There are 13 residues in the CDR3. Trimming cost V 4 bases and J 11 bases, with 14 bases left between them. Germline CDR1 is KGHDR and CDR2 is SFDVKD. CDR3 bases: TGTGCCACCAGTGACCCACAACGTAGTAAGCAGTTCTTC. Translating it yields CATSDPQRSKQFF.

This clonotype has a handful of counts. The rearrangement links TRBV20-1 to TRBJ2-3; 9 bases are a match to TRBD2. J lost 2 bases, V lost 4 bases, and 7 bases had no gene match. CDR3 size: 15 residues. The germline CDR1 and CDR2 sequences are DFQATT and SNEGSKA (reference sequence). The CDR3 nucleotides read TGCAGTGCTATAGGGGCGGGGGGGGACACAGATACGCAGTATTTT. It encodes CSAIGAGGDTDTQYF.

This clonotype was detected a few times. The chain couples TRBV20-1 to TRBJ2-2; TRBD2 is a possible D gene (7 bases). Per germline, CDR1 DFQATT and CDR2 SNEGSKA (reference sequence). V lost 6 bases and J 7 bases, leaving 21 bases between the germline ends. This CDR3 is built from 15 residues. The CDR3 coding sequence is TGCAGTGCGGAGCAGGGGAGGGGAGTTGGCGGGGAGCTGTTTTTT. The encoded protein is CSAEQGRGVGGELFF.

The V gene is TRBV5-6, the J gene TRBJ2-1, with 11 bases identical to TRBD2. The CDR3 is 16 amino acids. V shed 4 bases, J shed 8 bases, and the junction held 11 bases outside the gene matches. Germline lookup yields CDR1 SGHDT and CDR2 YYEEEE. This CDR3 reads CASSVFTSGSLYEQFF. The CDR3 coding sequence is TGTGCCAGCAGCGTCTTCACTAGCGGGAGTCTCTATGAGCAGTTCTTC.

The chain uses TRBV27 and TRBJ1-1, with D unclear. The CDR3 is 13 residues long. Trimming pared 2 bases from V and 11 bases from J, leaving 15 bases between. Germline V gene data show CDR1 as MNHEY and CDR2 as SMNVEV (reference sequence). The CDR3 loop is CASSLRTGKGAFF. CDR3 in DNA: TGTGCCAGCAGTTTACGGACCGGCAAAGGGGCTTTCTTT.

This clonotype appeared once. The chain is built from TRBV28 and TRBJ2-7, with no clear D. The V end lost 3 bases, the J end lost 6 bases, and 12 bases lay between the germline ends. From germline, CDR1 is MDHEN and CDR2 SYDVKM. The CDR3 has 13 residues. CDR3 in amino acids: CASSFKGIGEQYF. CDR3 nucleotides: TGTGCCAGCAGTTTTAAGGGAATCGGCGAGCAGTACTTC.

This clonotype was counted only a few times. The genes are TRBV11-2 and TRBJ2-7, with D unclear. The CDR3 is made up of 13 amino acids. V was pared by 5 bases and J by 5 bases, with 13 bases between. Germline V gene sequence: CDR1 SGHAT, CDR2 FQNNGV. The CDR3 is CASSPRNFNEQYF. CDR3 DNA sequence: TGTGCCAGCAGCCCGAGGAACTTCAACGAGCAGTACTTC. Complete variable domain (other parts from reference TRBV11-2 and TRBJ2-7): EAGVAQSPRYKIIEKRQSVAFWCNPISGHATLYWYQQILGQGPKLLIQFQNNGVVDDSQLPKDRFSAERLKGVDSTLKIQPAKLEDSAVYLCASSPRNFNEQYFGPGTRLTVT.

Ten or more counts support this clonotype. CDR3 DNA: TGTGCCAGCAGTTTACCGACAGATCTTAGCAATCAGCCCCAGCATTTT. It codes for CASSLPTDLSNQPQHF. The V gene is TRBV28, the J gene TRBJ1-5; D perhaps matches TRBD1 (5 bases). Germline assignment: CDR1 MDHEN and CDR2 SYDVKM. This CDR3 comprises 16 residues. Trimming stripped 2 bases from V and 0 bases from J, with 11 bases between.

This clonotype showed up just a few times. This sequence joins TRBV6-4 and TRBJ2-3, with 10 bases lining up with TRBD2. Unmatched junction bases numbered 9, after V lost 7 bases and J lost 2 bases. CDR1 is MRHNA, CDR2 SNTAGT, per germline. This CDR3 has 16 amino acids. The CDR3 loop is CASKLGTSADTDTQYF. DNA of the CDR3: TGTGCCAGCAAGCTGGGGACTAGCGCAGACACAGATACGCAGTATTTT.